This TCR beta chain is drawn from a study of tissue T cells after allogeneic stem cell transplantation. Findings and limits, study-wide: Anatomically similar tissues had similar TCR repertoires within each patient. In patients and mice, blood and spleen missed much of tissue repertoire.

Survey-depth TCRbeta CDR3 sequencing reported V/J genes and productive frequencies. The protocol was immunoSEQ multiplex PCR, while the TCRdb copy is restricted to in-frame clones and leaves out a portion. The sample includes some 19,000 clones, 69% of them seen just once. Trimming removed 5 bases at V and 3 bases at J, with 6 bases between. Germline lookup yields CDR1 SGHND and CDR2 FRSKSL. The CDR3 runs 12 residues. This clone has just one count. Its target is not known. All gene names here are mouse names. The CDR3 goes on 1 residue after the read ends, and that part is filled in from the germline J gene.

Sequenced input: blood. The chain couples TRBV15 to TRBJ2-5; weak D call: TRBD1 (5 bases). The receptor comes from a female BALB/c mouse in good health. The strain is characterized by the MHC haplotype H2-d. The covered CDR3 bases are TGTGCCAGCAGTAAGGGGCAAGACACCCAGTAC. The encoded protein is CASSKGQDTQY. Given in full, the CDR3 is CASSKGQDTQYF.